These 17 T cell receptor beta chains were all obtained from the same sample, sequenced in a study of T cells expressing NK-cell markers. Each CDR3 protein gets one entry in TCRdb, which reprocessed the 5' RACE reads and gives no DNA. The listing records roughly 110,000 distinct CDR3 sequences. The sequenced sample was blood T cells: a sorted CD56 or NKG2C T cell subset, CD4+ or CD8+ T cells, or bulk PBMC T cells (not recorded which). The receptor source for this set is a woman between 18 and 70 years old in good health.

The chain has TRBV6-1 and TRBJ2-1; lacking DNA, the TRBD1 call made by TCRdb goes unchecked. The CDR3 runs to 14 residues. CDR1 and CDR2 from the germline V gene are MNHNS and SASEGT. The chain's CDR3 is CASRPGQGNNEQFF.

The rearrangement joins TRBV29-1 to TRBJ2-1; TCRdb names TRBD2, which stays unverified in the absence of DNA. Per germline, CDR1 SQVTM and CDR2 ANQGSEA. The CDR3 sequence is 12 residues long. The CDR3 here is CSVAGTSGEQFF.

The rearrangement uses TRBV12-3 or TRBV12-4 and TRBJ2-5. This CDR3 is 13 amino acids long. The CDR3 loop reads CASSLGTQETQYF.

The chain is built from TRBV7-9 and TRBJ2-7; TCRdb's D gene call, TRBD1, goes unchecked for lack of DNA. CDR3 length equals 15 residues. Germline lookup yields CDR1 SEHNR and CDR2 FQNEAQ (reference sequence). The CDR3 protein is CASSLAPDIFYEQYF.

The chain uses TRBV20-1 and TRBJ2-2; absent DNA, TCRdb's TRBD1 call cannot be checked. Germline lookup yields CDR1 DFQATT and CDR2 SNEGSKA (reference sequence). The CDR3 is 13 amino acids. This CDR3 reads CSAQTGYAGELFF.

This chain connects TRBV20-1 to TRBJ2-5; TCRdb selects TRBD2, and the lack of DNA leaves this call unchecked. CDR3 length: 15 amino acids. CDR1 and CDR2 (germline): DFQATT, SNEGSKA (reference sequence). The CDR3 loop reads CSAPASGVYQETQYF.

The J gene is TRBJ1-4, the V gene TRBV7-6. The CDR3 contains 14 residues. Per the germline V gene, CDR1 is SGHVS and CDR2 is FNYEAQ. The CDR3 sequence: CASSSGPEGEKLFF. The full variable domain, rest sourced from reference TRBV7-6 and TRBJ1-4, is GAGVSQSPRYKVTKRGQDVALRCDPISGHVSLYWYRQALGQGPEFLTYFNYEAQQDKSGLPNDRFSAERPEGSISTLTIQRTEQRDSAMYRCASSSGPEGEKLFFGSGTQLSVL.

The V call is TRBV20-1, the J call TRBJ1-1. The CDR3 has 14 residues. Germline CDR1 reads DFQATT; CDR2 reads SNEGSKA (reference sequence). The CDR3 is CSARLGPLNTEAFF.

V gene TRBV29-1 combines with J gene TRBJ2-5; TCRdb selects TRBD2, and the lack of DNA leaves this call unchecked. The CDR3 is 16 amino acids. Germline values: CDR1 SQVTM, CDR2 ANQGSEA. CDR3 residues: CSDHHSQPRGGETQYF.

The V and J genes are TRBV27 and TRBJ2-5; TCRdb indicates TRBD1, and absent DNA this call remains unverified. The CDR3 runs 13 residues. Per germline, CDR1 MNHEY and CDR2 SMNVEV (reference sequence). The CDR3: CASSEQGWETQYF.

The chain has TRBV20-1 and TRBJ2-1; the TCRdb D gene call, TRBD1, has no DNA to confirm it. Germline V lookup: CDR1 DFQATT, CDR2 SNEGSKA (reference sequence). The CDR3 runs to 16 residues. CDR3 sequence: CSAEGVGLDIYNEQFF.

The rearrangement uses TRBV19 and TRBJ2-7. The CDR3 totals 12 residues. Germline CDR1 is LNHDA and CDR2 is SQIVND (reference sequence). This chain's CDR3 is CATPLRNYEQYF. The full variable domain, in which reference TRBV19 and TRBJ2-7 provide the parts outside the CDR3, is DGGITQSPKYLFRKEGQNVTLSCEQNLNHDAMYWYRQDPGQGLRLIYYSQIVNDFQKGDIAEGYSVSREKKESFPLTVTSAQKNPTAFYLCATPLRNYEQYFGPGTRLTVT.

V and J are TRBV20-1 and TRBJ2-1; without DNA, the TCRdb call of TRBD1 cannot be checked. The CDR3 extends over 13 amino acids. Germline V CDR1 and CDR2: DFQATT, SNEGSKA (reference sequence). CDR3: CSAAGTAYNEQFF.

The chain joins TRBV15 to TRBJ1-6; with no DNA, the TCRdb D assignment of TRBD1 cannot be verified. The CDR3 sequence is 13 residues long. Germline V gives CDR1 LNHNV, CDR2 YYDKDF (reference sequence). CDR3 sequence reads: CATSGRDNSPLHF.

This chain links TRBV7-9 with TRBJ1-1; TCRdb designates TRBD1, a call that cannot be tested without DNA. CDR3 length equals 14 residues. Germline values: CDR1 SEHNR, CDR2 FQNEAQ (reference sequence). The CDR3 sequence: CASSLPDRGTEAFF.

The chain carries TRBV5-6 and TRBJ1-1; as DNA is missing, the TRBD1 call by TCRdb cannot be tested. Germline CDR1 is SGHDT and CDR2 is YYEEEE. CDR3 size: 15 residues. CDR3 region: CASSLGGLPYTEAFF. Based on the CDR3 plus reference TRBV5-6 and TRBJ1-1, the full variable domain is DAGVTQSPTHLIKTRGQQVTLRCSPKSGHDTVSWYQQALGQGPQFIFQYYEEEERQRGNFPDRFSGHQFPNYSSELNVNALLLGDSALYLCASSLGGLPYTEAFFGQGTRLTVV.

The CDR3 protein is CASSEGQGGAIDYGYTF. The chain couples TRBV7-6 to TRBJ1-2; TCRdb designates TRBD1, a call that cannot be tested without DNA. The CDR3 loop spans 17 amino acids. The germline V gene encodes CDR1 SGHVS and CDR2 FNYEAQ.